This entry is about one T cell receptor (beta chain). Generated by immunoSEQ multiplex PCR, the TCRdb table keeps only in-frame clones and is missing some. In the table there are about 1 million clones, approximately 72% of which are singletons. This sample is drawn from a study of shared clonotypes between healthy human individuals. The CDR3 is 17 amino acids. Germline CDR1 is MGHRA and CDR2 is YSYEKL. V lost 3 bases to trimming and J lost 3 bases; unmatched junction nucleotides: 6. The receptor was derived from a young man in good health. The sample consisted of memory CD4+ T cells sorted from blood. Subset here: CD45RA-negative fraction. V gene TRBV4-1 combines with J gene TRBJ2-2; 11 bases match TRBD2. CDR3 amino acids: CASSHGSGGAHTGELFF. The CDR3 DNA reads as TGCGCCAGCAGCCACGGTAGCGGGGGGGCCCACACCGGGGAGCTGTTTTTT.